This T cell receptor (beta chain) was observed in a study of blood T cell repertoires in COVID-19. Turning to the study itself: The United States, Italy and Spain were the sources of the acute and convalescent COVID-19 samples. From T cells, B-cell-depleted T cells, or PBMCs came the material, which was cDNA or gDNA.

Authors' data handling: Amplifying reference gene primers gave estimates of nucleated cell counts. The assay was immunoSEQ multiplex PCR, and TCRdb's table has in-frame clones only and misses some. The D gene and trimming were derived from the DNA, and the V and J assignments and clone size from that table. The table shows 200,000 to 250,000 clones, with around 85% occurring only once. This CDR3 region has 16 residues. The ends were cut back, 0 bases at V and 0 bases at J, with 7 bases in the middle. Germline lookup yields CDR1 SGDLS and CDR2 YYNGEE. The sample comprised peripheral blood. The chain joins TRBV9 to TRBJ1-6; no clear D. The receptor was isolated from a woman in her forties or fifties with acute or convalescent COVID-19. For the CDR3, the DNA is TGTGCCAGCAGCGTAGGACACAGCTCCTATAATTCACCCCTCCACTTT. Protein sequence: CASSVGHSSYNSPLHF.